This is a list of T cell receptor beta chains from one sample in a study of blood T cell repertoires in COVID-19. Method: immunoSEQ multiplex PCR; TCRdb's copy keeps in-frame clones and lacks some. The sample lists some 150,000 clones; under 85% were seen once. The material sequenced was peripheral blood. These receptors all stem from a woman aged 80 or over in a cohort sampled during active or convalescent COVID-19. Both conserved end residues are part of each CDR3. The D gene is left open where the match is weak. Clone size appears in some rows only: once, few, many, or a class for an expanded clone.

v_gene,abundance,d_gene,j_gene,CDR3aa,CDR3nt
TRBV7-9,-,TRBD2,TRBJ2-1,CASSQIAGVRGNEQFF,TGTGCCAGCAGCCAGATAGCGGGGGTAAGGGGTAATGAGCAGTTCTTC
TRBV7-8,-,-,TRBJ1-1,CASSLGGGTEAFF,TGTGCCAGCAGCTTGGGAGGAGGGACTGAAGCTTTCTTT
TRBV7-2,-,-,TRBJ1-3,CASSLGGVLNTIYF,TGTGCCAGCAGCTTAGGGGGGGTATTGAACACCATATATTTT
TRBV11-2,-,-,TRBJ1-2,CASSQPLRGHNYGYTF,TGTGCCAGCAGTCAACCGCTCAGGGGACATAACTATGGCTACACCTTC
TRBV19,-,-,TRBJ2-7,CASKDSLGSYEQYF,TGTGCCAGCAAAGACAGCCTCGGGTCCTACGAGCAGTACTTC
TRBV29-1,-,-,TRBJ1-2,CSVETDYGYTF,TGCAGCGTTGAGACTGACTATGGCTACACCTTC
TRBV9,-,TRBD2,TRBJ2-1,CASSGTSGVSEQFF,TGTGCCAGCAGCGGGACTAGCGGGGTGTCTGAGCAGTTCTTC
TRBV5-4,few,-,TRBJ2-5,CASSLGVSETQYF,TGTGCCAGCAGCTTGGGGGTTAGCGAGACCCAGTACTTC
TRBV5-1,-,TRBD1,TRBJ1-1,CASRPEGARVAFF,TGCGCCAGCAGACCGGAGGGGGCGAGGGTAGCTTTCTTT
TRBV6-2/TRBV6-3,few,TRBD1,TRBJ1-5,CASSSPDRARNQPQHF,TGTGCCAGCAGTTCTCCGGACAGGGCGCGCAATCAGCCCCAGCATTTT
TRBV30,-,TRBD1,TRBJ1-4,CAWSPGQGAGEKLFF,TGTGCCTGGAGCCCCGGACAGGGGGCTGGCGAAAAACTGTTTTTT
TRBV6-1,-,-,TRBJ2-3,CASSELQVPDTQYF,TGTGCCAGCAGTGAATTACAGGTCCCAGATACGCAGTATTTT
TRBV5-8,-,TRBD1,TRBJ2-7,CASSVWTGREQYF,TGTGCCAGCAGCGTCTGGACAGGGCGCGAGCAGTACTTC
TRBV2,-,TRBD1,TRBJ1-5,CASRGTALNQPQHF,TGTGCCAGCAGAGGGACAGCCCTCAATCAGCCCCAGCATTTT
TRBV7-9,-,TRBD1,TRBJ2-5,CASSSGTGVSRELETQYF,TGTGCCAGCAGCTCCGGGACAGGGGTTTCTCGTGAACTTGAGACCCAGTACTTC
TRBV4-1,-,TRBD1,TRBJ2-7,CASSQDLDRGHYEQYF,TGCGCCAGCAGCCAGGACCTGGACAGGGGGCACTACGAGCAGTACTTC
TRBV7-3,-,-,TRBJ2-3,CASSPSRGTDTQYF,TGTGCCAGCAGCCCATCACGGGGCACAGATACGCAGTATTTT
TRBV19,-,-,TRBJ1-1,CASSKGPGNTEAFF,TGTGCCAGTAGTAAGGGCCCGGGAAACACTGAAGCTTTCTTT
TRBV27,-,-,TRBJ1-1,CASSSLGRNTEAFF,TGTGCCAGCAGCTCCCTCGGGAGGAACACTGAAGCTTTCTTT
TRBV29-1,-,TRBD1,TRBJ2-2,CSVGGVGGELFF,TGCAGCGTAGGGGGCGTGGGCGGGGAGCTGTTTTTT
TRBV7-8,-,TRBD2,TRBJ2-1,CASSSIGLVSDEQFF,TGTGCCAGCAGCTCGATCGGACTAGTATCGGATGAGCAGTTCTTC
TRBV2,-,TRBD1,TRBJ2-7,CAGATGDLHEQYF,TGTGCCGGAGCGACAGGGGATCTACACGAGCAGTACTTC
TRBV7-2,-,TRBD1,TRBJ1-2,CASSLGGQGNGYTF,TGTGCCAGCAGCTTAGGGGGACAGGGGAATGGCTACACCTTC
TRBV2,-,-,TRBJ2-7,CASSDGAGASSYEQYF,TGTGCCAGCAGTGATGGGGCGGGGGCTAGCTCCTACGAGCAGTACTTC
TRBV19,-,-,TRBJ1-4,CASSIDRFKTEKLFF,TGTGCCAGTAGTATAGATCGTTTCAAGACGGAGAAACTGTTTTTT
TRBV2,-,-,TRBJ2-7,CASSSDSSRREQYF,TGTGCCAGCAGTTCAGACAGCTCTAGACGGGAGCAGTACTTC
TRBV5-4,-,-,TRBJ1-2,CASSSPGLYGYTF,TGTGCCAGCAGCTCACCAGGGCTCTATGGCTACACCTTC
TRBV5-4,-,-,TRBJ1-2,CASSLAWGRGGYTF,TGTGCCAGCAGCTTGGCCTGGGGCCGGGGGGGCTACACCTTC
TRBV30,-,-,TRBJ1-4,CAWSEPGRRAEKLFF,TGTGCCTGGAGTGAACCGGGGAGGCGCGCGGAAAAACTGTTTTTT
TRBV7-3,-,TRBD1,TRBJ1-1,CASSLGQGNTEAFF,TGTGCCAGCAGCCTGGGACAGGGGAACACTGAAGCTTTCTTT